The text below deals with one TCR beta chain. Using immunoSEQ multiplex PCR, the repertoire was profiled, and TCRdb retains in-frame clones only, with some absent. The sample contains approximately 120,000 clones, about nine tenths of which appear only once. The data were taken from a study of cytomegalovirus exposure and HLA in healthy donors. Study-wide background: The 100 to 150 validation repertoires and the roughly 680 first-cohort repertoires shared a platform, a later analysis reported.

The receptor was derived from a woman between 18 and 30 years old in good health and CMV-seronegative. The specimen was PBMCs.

The CDR3 spells CASSRGASGFPDTQYF. As DNA, the CDR3 is TGTGCCAGCAGTCGCGGGGCTAGCGGGTTCCCAGATACGCAGTATTTT. The J gene is TRBJ2-3, the V gene TRBV6-6, with TRBD2 identical over 8 bases. The V segment lost 5 bases and the J segment 4 bases; nucleotides outside the gene matches: 11. The CDR3 extends over 16 amino acids. Germline CDR1 reads MNHNY; CDR2 reads SVGAGI (reference sequence).